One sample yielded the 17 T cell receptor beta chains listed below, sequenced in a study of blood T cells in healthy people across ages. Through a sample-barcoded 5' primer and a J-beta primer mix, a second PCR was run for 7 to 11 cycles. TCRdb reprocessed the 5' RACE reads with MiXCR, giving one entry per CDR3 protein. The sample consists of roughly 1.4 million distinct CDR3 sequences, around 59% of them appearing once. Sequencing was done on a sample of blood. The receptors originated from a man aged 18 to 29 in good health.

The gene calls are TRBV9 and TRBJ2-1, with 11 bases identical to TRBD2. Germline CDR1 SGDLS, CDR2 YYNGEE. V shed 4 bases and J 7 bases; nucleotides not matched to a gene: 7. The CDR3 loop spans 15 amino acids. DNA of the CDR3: TGTGCCAGCAGCCCCCGGACTAGCGGGTTTAATGAGCAGTTCTTC. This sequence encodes CASSPRTSGFNEQFF.

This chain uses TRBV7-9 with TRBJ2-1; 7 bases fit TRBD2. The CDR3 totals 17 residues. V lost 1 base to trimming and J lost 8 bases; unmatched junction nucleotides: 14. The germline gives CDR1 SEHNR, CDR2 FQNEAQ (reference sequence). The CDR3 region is CASSLEEGGSSRDEQFF. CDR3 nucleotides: TGTGCCAGCAGCTTAGAGGAAGGCGGGAGCTCACGAGATGAGCAGTTCTTC.

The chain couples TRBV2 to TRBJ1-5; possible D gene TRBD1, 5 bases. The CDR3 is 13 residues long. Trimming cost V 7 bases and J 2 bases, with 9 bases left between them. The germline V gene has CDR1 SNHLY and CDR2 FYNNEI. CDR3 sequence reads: CASIGGGNQPQHF. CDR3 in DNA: TGTGCCAGCATAGGAGGGGGCAATCAGCCCCAGCATTTT.

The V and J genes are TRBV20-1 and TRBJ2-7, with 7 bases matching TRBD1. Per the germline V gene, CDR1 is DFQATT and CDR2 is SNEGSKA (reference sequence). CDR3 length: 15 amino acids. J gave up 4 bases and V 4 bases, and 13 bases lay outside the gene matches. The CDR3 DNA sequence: TGCAGTGCTACCGGGACCGGGACAGCCTTTTACGAGCAGTACTTC. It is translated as CSATGTGTAFYEQYF.

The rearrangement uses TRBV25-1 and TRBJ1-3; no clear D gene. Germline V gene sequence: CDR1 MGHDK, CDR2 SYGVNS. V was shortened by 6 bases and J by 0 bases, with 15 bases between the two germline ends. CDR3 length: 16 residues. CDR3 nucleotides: TGTGCCAGCAGCCCGGCGTGGCCAAGCTCTGGAAACACCATATATTTT. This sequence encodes CASSPAWPSSGNTIYF.

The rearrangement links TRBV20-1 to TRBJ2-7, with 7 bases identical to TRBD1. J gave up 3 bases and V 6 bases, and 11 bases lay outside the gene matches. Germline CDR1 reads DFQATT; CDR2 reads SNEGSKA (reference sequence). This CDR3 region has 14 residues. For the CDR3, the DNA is TGCAGTGCACCGGACAGGCCGGCGGTCTACGAGCAGTACTTC. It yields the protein CSAPDRPAVYEQYF.

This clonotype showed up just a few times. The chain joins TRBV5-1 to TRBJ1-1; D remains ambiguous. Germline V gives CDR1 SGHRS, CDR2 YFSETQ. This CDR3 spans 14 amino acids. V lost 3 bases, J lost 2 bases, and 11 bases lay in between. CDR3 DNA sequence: TGCGCCAGCAGCTCCCTCGACTCCAACACTGAAGCTTTCTTT. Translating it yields CASSSLDSNTEAFF.

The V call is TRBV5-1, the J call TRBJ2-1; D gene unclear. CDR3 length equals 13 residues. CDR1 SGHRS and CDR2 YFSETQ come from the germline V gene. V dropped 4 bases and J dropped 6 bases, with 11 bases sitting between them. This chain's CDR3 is CASSMGVGNEQFF. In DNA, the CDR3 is TGCGCCAGCAGCATGGGTGTGGGCAATGAGCAGTTCTTC.

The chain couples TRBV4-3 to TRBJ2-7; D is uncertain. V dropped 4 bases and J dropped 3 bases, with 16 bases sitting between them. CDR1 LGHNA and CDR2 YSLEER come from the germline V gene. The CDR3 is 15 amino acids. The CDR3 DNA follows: TGCGCCAGCAGCCCGACAAACGCTTTATACTACGAGCAGTACTTC. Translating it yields CASSPTNALYYEQYF.

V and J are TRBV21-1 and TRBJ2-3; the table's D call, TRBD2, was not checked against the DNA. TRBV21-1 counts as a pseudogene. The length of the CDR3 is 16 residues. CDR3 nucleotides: TGTGCCAGCAGCAAATGTCTAGCAGATAGCACAGATACGCAGTATTTT. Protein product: CASSKCLADSTDTQYF.

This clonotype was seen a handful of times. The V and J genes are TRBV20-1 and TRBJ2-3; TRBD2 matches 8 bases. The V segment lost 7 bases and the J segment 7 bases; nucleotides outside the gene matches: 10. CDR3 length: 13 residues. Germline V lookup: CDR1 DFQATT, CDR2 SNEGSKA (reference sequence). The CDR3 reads CSEQRETANTQYF. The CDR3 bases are TGCAGTGAACAGCGGGAGACGGCGAATACGCAGTATTTT.

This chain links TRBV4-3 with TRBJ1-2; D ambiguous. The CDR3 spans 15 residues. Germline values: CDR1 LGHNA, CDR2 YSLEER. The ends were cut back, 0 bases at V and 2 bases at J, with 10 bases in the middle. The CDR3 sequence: CASSQDSGLNYGYTF. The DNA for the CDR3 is TGCGCCAGCAGCCAAGATTCCGGGCTGAACTATGGCTACACCTTC.

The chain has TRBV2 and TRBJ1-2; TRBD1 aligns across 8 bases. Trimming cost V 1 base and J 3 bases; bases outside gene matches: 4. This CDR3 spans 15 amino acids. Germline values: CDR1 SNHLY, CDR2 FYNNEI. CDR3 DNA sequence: TGTGCCAGCAGTGAAGGTCCGGGACAGGACTATGGCTACACCTTC. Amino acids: CASSEGPGQDYGYTF. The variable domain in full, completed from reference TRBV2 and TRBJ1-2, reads EPEVTQTPSHQVTQMGQEVILRCVPISNHLYFYWYRQILGQKVEFLVSFYNNEISEKSEIFDDQFSVERPDGSNFTLKIRSTKLEDSAMYFCASSEGPGQDYGYTFGSGTRLTVV.

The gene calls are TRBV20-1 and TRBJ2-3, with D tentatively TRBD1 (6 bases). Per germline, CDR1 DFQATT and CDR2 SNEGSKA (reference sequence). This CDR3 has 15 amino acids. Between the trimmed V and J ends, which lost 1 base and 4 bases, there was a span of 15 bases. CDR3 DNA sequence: TGCAGTGCTAGAGCCGGCGCACAGGGATCAGATACGCAGTATTTT. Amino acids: CSARAGAQGSDTQYF.

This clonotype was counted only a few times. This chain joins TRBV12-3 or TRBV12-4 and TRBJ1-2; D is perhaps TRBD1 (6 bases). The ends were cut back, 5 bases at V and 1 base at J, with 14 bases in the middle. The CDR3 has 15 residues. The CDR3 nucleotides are TGTGCCAGCAGTCCCAGGACAGAATATAACTATGGCTACACCTTC. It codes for CASSPRTEYNYGYTF.

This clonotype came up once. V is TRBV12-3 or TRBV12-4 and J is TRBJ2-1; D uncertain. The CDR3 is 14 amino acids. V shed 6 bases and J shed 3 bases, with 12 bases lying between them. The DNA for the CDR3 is TGTGCCAGCAGCCAATCCGATGACTACAATGAGCAGTTCTTC. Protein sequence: CASSQSDDYNEQFF.

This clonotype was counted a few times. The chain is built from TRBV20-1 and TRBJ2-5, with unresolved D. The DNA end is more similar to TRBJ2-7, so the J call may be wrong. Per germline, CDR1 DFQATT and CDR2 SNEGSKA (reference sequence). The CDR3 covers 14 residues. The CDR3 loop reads CSARDSLGTYEQYF. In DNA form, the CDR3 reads TGCAGTGCTAGAGATTCTCTCGGAACCTACGAGCAGTACTTC.